What follows are 32 T cell receptor beta chains derived from one specimen sequenced in a study of T cell responses to AZD1222 COVID-19 vaccine. Clones were sequenced by immunoSEQ multiplex PCR, and TCRdb holds only the in-frame ones, with some missing. The sample contains around 100,000 clones, 80% to 90% of which appear only once. Sequenced here: peripheral blood, sampled on day 0 of AZD1222 vaccination. The receptor source for this set is an adult in good health.

The chain employs TRBV7-9 and TRBJ2-7; D is possibly TRBD1 (6 bases). The CDR3 contains 14 residues. Germline V gene lookup returns CDR1 SEHNR and CDR2 FQNEAQ (reference sequence). V dropped 0 bases and J dropped 7 bases, with 13 bases sitting between them. CDR3 protein: CASSLATGNGEQYF. CDR3 DNA sequence: TGTGCCAGCAGCTTAGCAACAGGGAATGGGGAGCAGTACTTC.

J is TRBJ1-6 and V is TRBV7-8; D gene uncertain. Germline values: CDR1 SGHVS, CDR2 FQNEAQ. This CDR3 comprises 15 residues. V lost 4 bases and J lost 7, with 14 bases in between. In DNA form, the CDR3 reads TGTGCCAGCAGCTCCCCCTCGGGTGTAAATTCACCCCTCCACTTT. Translation: CASSSPSGVNSPLHF.

The chain joins TRBV3-1 (or the pseudogene TRBV3-2) to TRBJ1-6; D remains unclear. V gave up 1 base and J gave up 2 bases, with 3 bases separating them. CDR1 is LGHDT, CDR2 YNNKEL, per germline (reference sequence). The CDR3 contains 14 residues. CDR3 bases: TGTGCCAGCAGCCAAGGACCCTATAATTCACCCCTCCACTTT. The encoded protein is CASSQGPYNSPLHF.

The chain couples TRBV19 to TRBJ1-3, with D unresolved. With 7 bases removed from V and 0 bases from J, the gap between germline ends came to 10 bases. Germline V gene sequence: CDR1 LNHDA, CDR2 SQIVND (reference sequence). The CDR3 sequence is 14 residues long. Here the CDR3 reads CASTLLVSGNTIYF. The DNA for the CDR3 is TGTGCCAGTACCCTCCTCGTCTCTGGAAACACCATATATTTT.

The chain combines TRBV3-1 (or the pseudogene TRBV3-2) with TRBJ2-5; tentative D call: TRBD1 (6 bases). Deletions cut 1 base from V and 4 bases from J, with 10 bases between. Germline values: CDR1 LGHDT, CDR2 YNNKEL (reference sequence). This CDR3 spans 14 amino acids. Written as DNA, the CDR3 is TGTGCCAGCAGCCAAGCGCAGGGGCGAGAGACCCAGTACTTC. Translation gives CASSQAQGRETQYF.

CDR3 sequence reads: CSVGRSGGPEQYF. The CDR3, as DNA: TGCAGCGTTGGTCGCTCGGGAGGGCCCGAGCAGTACTTC. The chain joins TRBV29-1 to TRBJ2-7, with 8 bases that match TRBD2. This CDR3 spans 13 amino acids. Germline V gives CDR1 SQVTM, CDR2 ANQGSEA. V lost 4 bases and J lost 6; bases outside the gene matches: 8.

The chain recombines TRBV7-8 with TRBJ2-7, with D maybe TRBD2 (6 bases). CDR1 is SGHVS, CDR2 FQNEAQ, per germline. The CDR3 is 14 amino acids. Trimming left V 2 bases short and J 3 bases short, with 11 bases between. CDR3 DNA: TGTGCCAGCAGCTTACGCCGGGAGCTCTACGAGCAGTACTTC. This gives the protein CASSLRRELYEQYF.

This sequence joins TRBV7-8 and TRBJ1-5, with no clear D. Deletions cut 2 bases from V and 3 bases from J, with 11 bases between. The CDR3 contains 15 residues. Germline-derived CDR1 and CDR2 are SGHVS and FQNEAQ. The DNA of the CDR3 is TGTGCCAGCAGCTTATCGACCGGGATCAATCAGCCCCAGCATTTT. Its translation is CASSLSTGINQPQHF.

This rearrangement joins TRBV19 to TRBJ2-3; 14 bases map to TRBD2. CDR3 length equals 17 residues. Losses at the gene ends were 2 bases for V and 7 bases for J; bases not matched to a gene: 8. Germline V lookup: CDR1 LNHDA, CDR2 SQIVND (reference sequence). CDR3 bases: TGTGCCAGTAGTATAAGAGGGACTAGCGGGGGATACAATACGCAGTATTTT. It codes for CASSIRGTSGGYNTQYF.

This chain joins TRBV6-2 or TRBV6-3 and TRBJ2-7, with 13 bases fitting TRBD2. V was pared by 6 bases and J by 0 bases, with 5 bases of the junction left unmatched. The CDR3 loop spans 16 amino acids. In germline, CDR1 is MNHEY, CDR2 SVGEGT. The CDR3 region has the DNA TGTGCCAGCAGCCCCGGGACTAGCGGGACCTCCTACGAGCAGTACTTC. Amino acid sequence: CASSPGTSGTSYEQYF.

A remark on this clone: Other DNA sequences in this specimen translate into the identical CDR3. The genes are TRBV7-9 and TRBJ2-7; TRBD1 might be the D (6 bases). Per germline, CDR1 SEHNR and CDR2 FQNEAQ (reference sequence). V lost 1 base to trimming and J lost 3 bases, with 10 bases between them. This CDR3 contains 14 residues. The CDR3 here is CASSLGGTLYEQYF. The DNA of the CDR3 is TGTGCCAGCAGCTTAGGAGGGACACTCTACGAGCAGTACTTC.

The gene calls are TRBV19 and TRBJ1-4; no definite D call. This CDR3 has 13 residues. The ends were cut back, 5 bases at V and 8 bases at J, with 12 bases in the middle. In germline, CDR1 is LNHDA, CDR2 SQIVND (reference sequence). The CDR3 region has the DNA TGTGCCAGTAGTCGTTCAGGAAGGGAAAAACTGTTTTTT. It translates to CASSRSGREKLFF.

The chain combines TRBV5-1 with TRBJ1-6; D gene uncertain. The ends were cut back, 2 bases at V and 3 bases at J, with 6 bases in the middle. The CDR3 sequence is 14 residues long. CDR1 SGHRS and CDR2 YFSETQ come from the germline V gene. The CDR3 nucleotides read TGCGCCAGCAGCTTCAACAACTATAATTCACCCCTCCACTTT. This gives the protein CASSFNNYNSPLHF.

The chain combines TRBV14 with TRBJ1-1; D gene unclear. The CDR3 contains 10 residues. CDR1 is SGHDN and CDR2 is FVKESK in the germline V gene. V shed 1 base and J shed 11 bases, with 5 bases lying between them. CDR3 coding DNA: TGTGCCAGCAGCCAAGCCTGGGCTTTCTTT. As protein: CASSQAWAFF.

The rearrangement uses TRBV6-2 or TRBV6-3 and TRBJ1-3; 10 positions agree with TRBD1. V dropped 4 bases and J dropped 9; count of bases not matched to a gene: 6. The CDR3 extends over 14 amino acids. CDR1 is MNHEY, CDR2 SVGEGT, per germline. The CDR3 region is CASSSGTGESTIYF. For the CDR3, the DNA is TGTGCCAGCAGTTCTGGGACAGGGGAAAGCACCATATATTTT.

The CDR3: CASGDNLNTEAFF. The CDR3 DNA is TGTGCCAGTGGGGATAACCTGAACACTGAAGCTTTCTTT. V is TRBV6-5 and J is TRBJ1-1; D is uncertain. The CDR3 is 13 residues long. Germline V lookup: CDR1 MNHEY, CDR2 SVGAGI. Trimming removed 9 bases at V and 0 bases at J, with 11 bases between.

This clone is a singleton in its sample. V is TRBV18 and J is TRBJ2-5; TRBD1 might be the D (5 bases). V was pared by 3 bases and J by 1 base, with 6 bases between. The CDR3 consists of 13 residues. Germline CDR1 reads KGHSH; CDR2 reads LQKENI. The CDR3 DNA is TGTGCCAGCTCACCTAGGGGCCAAGAGACCCAGTACTTC. Its translation is CASSPRGQETQYF.

The rearrangement uses TRBV19 and TRBJ2-3, with a tentative D call TRBD2 (6 bases). Germline V gene data show CDR1 as LNHDA and CDR2 as SQIVND (reference sequence). V shed 6 bases and J shed 5 bases, with 18 bases lying between them. There are 15 residues in the CDR3. CDR3 residues: CASSPKPGLRDTQYF. CDR3 DNA: TGTGCCAGTAGCCCCAAGCCGGGACTCCGAGATACGCAGTATTTT.

This clone came up a few times. This chain's CDR3 is CASSQTVNTEAFF. CDR3 nucleotides: TGTGCCAGCAGCCAAACAGTGAACACTGAAGCTTTCTTT. This chain links TRBV16 with TRBJ1-1; D unclear. The germline gives CDR1 KGHSY, CDR2 FQNENV. The CDR3 covers 13 residues. Trimming removed 2 bases at V and 0 bases at J, with 4 bases between.

The chain joins TRBV12-3 or TRBV12-4 to TRBJ2-3; 8 bases are shared with TRBD2. The trim removed 2 bases at V and 5 bases at J, leaving 0 bases unmatched. The CDR3 runs 13 residues. The CDR3 region has the DNA TGTGCCAGCAGTTTACTAGCGGGAGATACGCAGTATTTT. Translation: CASSLLAGDTQYF.

V gene TRBV27 combines with J gene TRBJ2-3; D might be TRBD2 (7 bases). Trimming shortened V by 6 bases and J by 0 bases, and 22 bases separated the two germline ends. CDR1 MNHEY and CDR2 SMNVEV come from the germline V gene (reference sequence). CDR3 length equals 18 residues. CDR3 DNA: TGTGCCAGCAGCCGATATGACGGGGCGGGGGCCAGCACAGATACGCAGTATTTT. Translating gives CASSRYDGAGASTDTQYF.

V and J are TRBV19 and TRBJ2-1; D is possibly TRBD2 (5 bases). Trimming took off 4 bases at V and 15 bases at J, with 16 bases between the two ends. This CDR3 comprises 12 residues. The germline CDR1 and CDR2 sequences are LNHDA and SQIVND (reference sequence). CDR3 coding DNA: TGTGCCAGTAGTACCTCGTCTAGCAACCCGTTCTTC. Translating it yields CASSTSSSNPFF.

V is TRBV30 and J is TRBJ1-3, with D unclear. Germline assignment: CDR1 GTSNPN and CDR2 SVGIG (reference sequence). CDR3 length: 12 amino acids. The V and J ends lost 3 bases and 3 bases respectively, with 6 bases between them. The CDR3 is CAWSDLGNTIYF. Written as DNA, the CDR3 is TGTGCCTGGAGCGATCTTGGAAACACCATATATTTT. Combining the CDR3 with reference TRBV30 and TRBJ1-3 gives the whole variable domain SQTIHQWPATLVQPVGSPLSLECTVEGTSNPNLYWYRQAAGRGLQLLFYSVGIGQISSEVPQNLSASRPQDRQFILSSKKLLLSDSGFYLCAWSDLGNTIYFGEGSWLTVV.

This clone appeared a few times. The chain has TRBV7-8 and TRBJ1-5; 7 bases agree with TRBD1. Germline-derived CDR1 and CDR2 are SGHVS and FQNEAQ. Trimming removed 0 bases from V and 5 bases from J; junction bases left unmatched: 4. The CDR3 runs to 15 residues. In DNA form, the CDR3 reads TGTGCCAGCAGCTTAGCTTGGGACAGTCATCAGCCCCAGCATTTT. It encodes CASSLAWDSHQPQHF.

This chain links TRBV7-2 with TRBJ2-5; D may be TRBD1 or TRBD2 (5 bases each). V was shortened by 5 bases and J by 5 bases, with 15 bases between the two germline ends. CDR1 is SGHTA and CDR2 is FQGNSA in the germline V gene. The CDR3 sequence is 14 residues long. This chain's CDR3 is CASSISSGTETQYF. The CDR3 coding sequence is TGTGCCAGCAGCATCTCCTCGGGGACGGAGACCCAGTACTTC.

Worth noting for this clone: Relative to the germline gene, one junction end is altered; a read error may explain this. The chain is built from TRBV12-3 or TRBV12-4 and TRBJ2-1, with D possibly TRBD2 on 5 matching bases. The CDR3 is 12 residues long. This CDR3 reads CASSLAPLGQFF. The CDR3 DNA follows: TGTGCCAGCAGTCTAGCCCCCCTCGGGCAGTTCTTC.

The chain has TRBV5-8 and TRBJ1-2, with 7 nucleotides matching TRBD1. The CDR3 length is 16 residues. Trimming took 4 bases from V and 4 from J; bases not matched to a gene: 13. CDR1 and CDR2 (germline): SGHTS, YDEGEE. The CDR3 reads CASSLGTVNPLYGYTF. The CDR3 nucleotides are TGTGCCAGCAGCCTTGGGACAGTCAACCCCCTCTATGGCTACACCTTC.

The chain combines TRBV30 with TRBJ2-7; D may be TRBD1 (6 bases). CDR3 length equals 14 residues. Germline loops: CDR1 GTSNPN, CDR2 SVGIG (reference sequence). Trimming stripped 4 bases from V and 1 base from J, with 14 bases between. The CDR3 region has the DNA TGTGCCTGGACTCGAAGGCAGGGGTCCTACGAGCAGTACTTC. It yields the protein CAWTRRQGSYEQYF.

This chain links TRBV27 with TRBJ1-5; tentative D call: TRBD1 (6 bases). CDR1 and CDR2 from the germline V gene are MNHEY and SMNVEV (reference sequence). V gave up 5 bases and J gave up 6 bases, with 8 bases separating them. The CDR3 loop spans 12 amino acids. The CDR3 region is CASSPQGQPQHF. The CDR3 bases are TGTGCCAGCAGTCCACAGGGTCAGCCCCAGCATTTT.

J is TRBJ1-1 and V is TRBV11-1; D is undetermined. V lost 9 bases and J lost 4, with 15 bases in between. The CDR3 loop spans 13 amino acids. Germline V CDR1 and CDR2: SGHAT, FQDESV (reference sequence). CDR3 residues: CASQPMEGTEAFF. In DNA form, the CDR3 reads TGTGCCAGTCAACCCATGGAGGGCACTGAAGCTTTCTTT.

The chain employs TRBV7-2 and TRBJ2-3, with unresolved D. Trimming took 2 bases from V and 0 from J, leaving 9 bases between them. The germline gives CDR1 SGHTA, CDR2 FQGNSA. This CDR3 spans 15 amino acids. This chain's CDR3 is CASSLSSRSTDTQYF. CDR3 in DNA: TGTGCCAGCAGCTTATCATCCAGGAGCACAGATACGCAGTATTTT.

The V call is TRBV18, the J call TRBJ1-4, with TRBD1 as a possible D gene (6 bases). This CDR3 spans 14 amino acids. V was clipped by 6 bases and J by 3 bases, with 11 bases between them. The germline V gene encodes CDR1 KGHSH and CDR2 LQKENI. Here the CDR3 reads CASSPGDPNEKLFF. The DNA for the CDR3 is TGTGCCAGCTCTCCAGGGGACCCTAATGAAAAACTGTTTTTT.